This T cell receptor (beta chain) was sequenced for a study of T-cell reconstitution after alpha-beta-depleted transplantation in children. Study conclusions and caveats: T cells produced anew were the main source of T-cell counts and diversity one year after transplant.

Unique molecular identifiers were used to barcode this TCRbeta library. TCRdb recomputed calls from the PCR reads with MiXCR, one row per CDR3 protein. The repertoire consists of some 830,000 distinct CDR3 sequences, with under 20% occurring once and the leading ten covering around 4.5%. There are a few counts of this clonotype. Its antigen is not known. The CDR3 has 14 amino acids. Trimming removed 0 bases from V and 4 bases from J, with 11 bases in between. Germline V gives CDR1 SGDLS, CDR2 YYNGEE. This TCR derives from a male patient between 10 and 17 years old who had a stem cell transplant for acute lymphoblastic leukemia, so the T cells may come from the graft donor. Sequencing was performed on PBMCs, mostly from graft donor cells, taken 360 days after TCRalphabeta/CD19-depleted stem cell transplant. The genes are TRBV9 and TRBJ2-7, with D maybe TRBD1 (7 bases). The DNA for the CDR3 is TGTGCCAGCAGCGTAGGGAGGGGGCTGTACGAGCAGTACTTC. Translation gives CASSVGRGLYEQYF. The complete variable domain, with remaining parts taken from reference TRBV9 and TRBJ2-7, reads DSGVTQTPKHLITATGQRVTLRCSPRSGDLSVYWYQQSLDQGLQFLIQYYNGEERAKGNILERFSAQQFPDLHSELNLSSLELGDSALYFCASSVGRGLYEQYFGPGTRLTVT.